The 27 T cell receptor beta chains listed next were all sequenced from one sample in a study of cytomegalovirus exposure and HLA in healthy donors. PCR involved 60 Vbeta and 13 Jbeta primers. Repertoires were generated with immunoSEQ multiplex PCR, while TCRdb's copy carries only in-frame clones and drops some. The data hold 200,000 to 250,000 clones, with around 89% observed a single time. The specimen sequenced was PBMCs. The source is a woman between 18 and 29 years old in good health and CMV-seronegative.

The chain employs TRBV6-5 and TRBJ1-2; unclear D gene. Germline V lookup: CDR1 MNHEY, CDR2 SVGAGI. The CDR3 consists of 12 residues. V was trimmed by 7 bases and J by 4 bases, leaving 10 bases between them. CDR3 residues: CASTGSGYGYTF. CDR3 DNA sequence: TGTGCCAGCACGGGGTCAGGCTATGGCTACACCTTC.

The rearrangement uses TRBV27 and TRBJ2-3, with 7 nucleotides matching TRBD1. Germline lookup yields CDR1 MNHEY and CDR2 SMNVEV (reference sequence). The length of the CDR3 is 18 residues. V shed 3 bases, J shed 2 bases, and the junction held 14 bases outside the gene matches. DNA of the CDR3: TGTGCCAGCAGTTTGGCTCCGGGTAGAGGGGGCCCCACAGATACGCAGTATTTT. It translates to CASSLAPGRGGPTDTQYF.

The table lists this clone with a few counts. V gene TRBV7-2 combines with J gene TRBJ1-1; 8 nucleotides align to TRBD1. There are 16 residues in the CDR3. The junction had 8 bases not matched to a gene; V was cut back by 5 bases and J by 0 bases. CDR1 and CDR2 from the germline V gene are SGHTA and FQGNSA. The CDR3 is CASSQGIQGVNTEAFF. CDR3 bases: TGTGCCAGCAGCCAGGGGATACAGGGGGTGAACACTGAAGCTTTCTTT. The full variable domain, with the rest looked up from reference TRBV7-2 and TRBJ1-1, is GAGVSQSPSNKVTEKGKDVELRCDPISGHTALYWYRQSLGQGLEFLIYFQGNSAPDKSGLPSDRFSAERTGGSVSTLTIQRTQQEDSAVYLCASSQGIQGVNTEAFFGQGTRLTVV.

This chain joins TRBV2 and TRBJ2-5; D may be TRBD1 (5 bases). The end of the DNA aligns better with TRBJ2-7, so the J call may be wrong. CDR1 and CDR2 (germline): SNHLY, FYNNEI. CDR3 length: 14 residues. The CDR3 loop reads CASTIDQGTYEQYF. CDR3 nucleotides: TGTGCCAGCACAATCGACCAGGGAACCTACGAGCAGTACTTC.

J is TRBJ2-1 and V is TRBV11-2; maybe TRBD2 (6 bases). Germline V gene lookup returns CDR1 SGHAT and CDR2 FQNNGV. The length of the CDR3 is 16 residues. Trimming stripped 4 bases from V and 4 bases from J, with 17 bases between. CDR3 sequence (DNA): TGTGCCAGCAGCTACTGGGCGCGGGAACCTTACAATGAGCAGTTCTTC. The encoded protein is CASSYWAREPYNEQFF.

CDR3 nucleotides: TGTGCCAGCAGCTCTAGGGACAGTGAAGCTTTCTTT. It encodes CASSSRDSEAFF. This chain uses TRBV7-9 with TRBJ1-1; TRBD1 matches 7 bases. J was trimmed by 7 bases and V by 4 bases; bases with no gene match: 3. The length of the CDR3 is 12 residues. CDR1 and CDR2 from the germline V gene are SEHNR and FQNEAQ (reference sequence).

V is TRBV7-9 and J is TRBJ1-4; TRBD1 agrees at 7 bases. The germline V gene has CDR1 SEHNR and CDR2 FQNEAQ (reference sequence). V lost 1 base and J lost 5; bases outside the gene matches: 7. The CDR3 is 16 amino acids. In DNA, the CDR3 is TGTGCCAGCAGCTTAGGTAGAGGGGGCTCCAATGAAAAACTGTTTTTT. Amino acids: CASSLGRGGSNEKLFF.

The V and J genes are TRBV4-3 and TRBJ1-2; the D is unclear. The CDR3 loop spans 13 amino acids. The germline CDR1 and CDR2 sequences are LGHNA and YSLEER. V was shortened by 4 bases and J by 8 bases, with 14 bases between the two germline ends. The CDR3 loop reads CASSPVFGVGYTF. In DNA, the CDR3 is TGCGCCAGCAGCCCGGTCTTCGGGGTGGGCTACACCTTC.

The chain combines TRBV6-1 with TRBJ1-1; D is unresolved. V lost 1 base, J lost 5 bases, and 8 bases lay in between. The CDR3 is made up of 13 amino acids. Germline V gene data show CDR1 as MNHNS and CDR2 as SASEGT. The CDR3 coding sequence is TGTGCCAGCAGTGAAGGGGAGTCAACTGAAGCTTTCTTT. As protein: CASSEGESTEAFF.

The chain joins TRBV21-1 to TRBJ1-1; the tabulated D call, TRBD1, remains unverified against the DNA. TRBV21-1 is noted as a pseudogene. This CDR3 is 19 amino acids long. CDR3 nucleotides: TGTGCCAAATATCGAGAGACAGGGGCCATCTGCTCCGCGGACACTGAAGCTTTCTTT. The encoded protein is CAKYRETGAICSADTEAFF.

This chain connects TRBV11-2 to TRBJ2-1; 8 nucleotides agree with TRBD2. This CDR3 comprises 17 residues. V gave up 5 bases and J gave up 5 bases; unmatched junction bases: 14. The germline V gene has CDR1 SGHAT and CDR2 FQNNGV. CDR3 residues: CASSRQVGGRRNNEQFF. Here the CDR3 DNA reads TGTGCCAGCAGCCGACAGGTGGGCGGGAGGAGAAACAATGAGCAGTTCTTC.

This chain's CDR3 is CASSEWFRGESSGNTIYF. CDR3 coding DNA: TGTGCCAGCAGTGAATGGTTTCGGGGGGAATCCTCTGGAAACACCATATATTTT. The V gene is TRBV2, the J gene TRBJ1-3; maybe TRBD1 (5 bases). The V end lost 2 bases, the J end lost 0 bases, and 17 bases lay between the germline ends. CDR3 size: 18 residues. CDR1 is SNHLY and CDR2 is FYNNEI in the germline V gene.

The chain carries TRBV4-3 and TRBJ2-2; 10 nucleotides match TRBD2. Germline CDR1 reads LGHNA; CDR2 reads YSLEER. CDR3 length: 18 amino acids. Trimming took 0 bases from V and 4 from J; bases not matched to a gene: 8. CDR3 in DNA: TGCGCCAGCAGCCAAGATCGGGGTAGCGGGAGGTTCACCGGGGAGCTGTTTTTT. Amino acid sequence: CASSQDRGSGRFTGELFF.

The rearrangement uses TRBV30 and TRBJ1-2; TRBD1 aligns across 10 bases. V lost 8 bases and J lost 8; bases outside the gene matches: 11. The CDR3 sequence is 13 residues long. Germline CDR1 reads GTSNPN; CDR2 reads SVGIG (reference sequence). The CDR3 spells CAGTYGTGVGYTF. The CDR3 DNA reads TGTGCCGGGACATACGGGACAGGGGTGGGCTACACCTTC.

J is TRBJ1-2 and V is TRBV27; 7 bases are a match to TRBD1. Germline CDR1 MNHEY, CDR2 SMNVEV (reference sequence). The CDR3 length is 13 residues. Trimming cost V 6 bases and J 4 bases; bases outside gene matches: 5. DNA of the CDR3: TGTGCCAGCAGGCGGACAGGCGCCTATGGCTACACCTTC. Translation: CASRRTGAYGYTF.

The CDR3 sequence: CAISLEGGRGHTF. In nucleotides, the CDR3 is TGTGCCATCAGTCTGGAAGGGGGCCGGGGCCACACCTTC. V usage is TRBV10-3 and J usage is TRBJ1-2, with 7 bases lining up with TRBD1. Trimming took 5 bases from V and 12 from J; bases not matched to a gene: 12. The CDR3 length is 13 residues. Germline CDR1 reads ENHRY; CDR2 reads SYGVKD.

This clone was found once. V usage is TRBV27 and J usage is TRBJ1-4, with 8 bases that match TRBD1. Germline assignment: CDR1 MNHEY and CDR2 SMNVEV (reference sequence). The CDR3 length is 15 residues. With 1 base clipped from V and 7 bases from J, the junction kept 5 bases outside the gene matches. CDR3 region: CASSLFGQGSEKLFF. The CDR3, as DNA: TGTGCCAGCAGTTTATTCGGACAGGGTTCTGAAAAACTGTTTTTT.

The V call is TRBV7-3, the J call TRBJ2-2; TRBD2 might be the D (5 bases). With 2 bases removed from V and 1 base from J, the gap between germline ends came to 11 bases. The CDR3 runs 16 residues. Germline CDR1 and CDR2: SGHTA and FQGTGA. The chain's CDR3 is CASSLFLRGNTGELFF. Here the CDR3 DNA reads TGTGCCAGCAGCTTATTTCTCCGGGGGAACACCGGGGAGCTGTTTTTT.

The chain has TRBV5-1 and TRBJ2-3; a weak D match, TRBD2 (5 bases). The CDR3 spans 13 residues. V gave up 0 bases and J gave up 4 bases, with 6 bases separating them. Germline CDR1 and CDR2: SGHRS and YFSETQ. The CDR3 DNA sequence: TGCGCCAGCAGCTTGGTAGCGTCAGATACGCAGTATTTT. It translates to CASSLVASDTQYF.

The chain carries TRBV5-5 and TRBJ2-7; D is ambiguous. The germline gives CDR1 SGHKS, CDR2 YYEKEE (reference sequence). The CDR3 runs to 13 residues. V lost 2 bases and J 3 bases, leaving 9 bases between the germline ends. CDR3 in amino acids: CASSFGGGYEQYF. DNA for the CDR3: TGTGCCAGCAGCTTCGGCGGCGGCTACGAGCAGTACTTC.

The V gene is TRBV9, the J gene TRBJ2-2; perhaps TRBD2 as D (6 bases). V lost 1 base to trimming and J lost 0 bases, with 10 bases between them. CDR1 is SGDLS and CDR2 is YYNGEE in the germline V gene. The CDR3 length is 16 residues. The chain's CDR3 is CASSVSWGANTGELFF. In nucleotides, the CDR3 is TGTGCCAGCAGCGTAAGCTGGGGGGCGAACACCGGGGAGCTGTTTTTT.

The rearrangement links TRBV7-9 to TRBJ2-6; 8 positions match TRBD1. This CDR3 is 19 amino acids long. The junction had 10 bases not matched to a gene; V was cut back by 1 base and J by 2 bases. Germline assignment: CDR1 SEHNR and CDR2 FQNEAQ (reference sequence). The chain's CDR3 is CASSLGRTGSLAGANVLTF. As DNA, the CDR3 is TGTGCCAGCAGCTTAGGGCGGACAGGGAGCTTGGCTGGGGCCAACGTCCTGACTTTC.

The V gene is TRBV7-9, the J gene TRBJ2-1, with TRBD2 matching 10 bases. The CDR3 extends over 15 amino acids. The V segment lost 4 bases and the J segment 6 bases; nucleotides outside the gene matches: 6. Germline lookup yields CDR1 SEHNR and CDR2 FQNEAQ (reference sequence). The CDR3 DNA reads TGTGCCAGCAGCTCCCTAGCGGGAGTAGGCAATGAGCAGTTCTTC. It codes for CASSSLAGVGNEQFF.

V is TRBV5-6 and J is TRBJ2-7; 8 nucleotides agree with TRBD2. Looked up from germline, CDR1 is SGHDT and CDR2 is YYEEEE. The CDR3 is made up of 15 amino acids. Trimming cost V 4 bases and J 3 bases; bases outside gene matches: 9. CDR3 protein: CASSESGSWFYEQYF. The CDR3 DNA reads as TGTGCCAGCAGCGAAAGCGGGAGTTGGTTCTACGAGCAGTACTTC. The variable domain in full, completed from reference TRBV5-6 and TRBJ2-7, reads DAGVTQSPTHLIKTRGQQVTLRCSPKSGHDTVSWYQQALGQGPQFIFQYYEEEERQRGNFPDRFSGHQFPNYSSELNVNALLLGDSALYLCASSESGSWFYEQYFGPGTRLTVT.

V and J are TRBV6-6 and TRBJ1-2, with 9 nucleotides matching TRBD1. The germline gives CDR1 MNHNY, CDR2 SVGAGI (reference sequence). The length of the CDR3 is 11 residues. J lost 7 bases, V lost 6 bases, and 0 bases had no gene match. CDR3 sequence: CASRTGGGYTF. The CDR3 region has the DNA TGTGCCAGCAGGACAGGGGGTGGCTACACCTTC.

This chain joins TRBV18 and TRBJ2-1, with 13 bases identical to TRBD2. Germline V gives CDR1 KGHSH, CDR2 LQKENI. The length of the CDR3 is 16 residues. With 3 bases clipped from V and 7 bases from J, the junction kept 6 bases outside the gene matches. The CDR3 spells CASSPRGLAGNNEQFF. CDR3 DNA: TGTGCCAGCTCACCGAGGGGACTAGCGGGAAATAATGAGCAGTTCTTC.

The CDR3 nucleotides are TGTGCCAGCAGTGAAGCGTCTTATTTGACTAGCGGGGGGGCGGAGACCCAGTACTTC. This gives the protein CASSEASYLTSGGAETQYF. The chain has TRBV6-1 and TRBJ2-5, with TRBD2 matching 14 bases. This CDR3 spans 19 amino acids. Per the germline V gene, CDR1 is MNHNS and CDR2 is SASEGT. V shed 0 bases, J shed 5 bases, and the junction held 11 bases outside the gene matches.